The text below deals with one T cell receptor (beta chain). Its antigen remains unidentified. One base away there is no much larger clone; base qualities are not given. This sample is drawn from a study of T-cell reconstitution after alpha-beta-depleted transplantation in children (dated by TCRdb to 2015 to 2016). Notes on the research overall: The study quantitatively tracked T-cell immune reconstitution after TCRalphabeta/CD19-depleted allogeneic hematopoietic cell transplantation in children using TCR repertoire profiling.

Library preparation was by PCR. Sequencer: Illumina HiSeq 2500. TCR libraries were prepared with molecular barcoding, using unique molecular identifiers to normalize TCRbeta repertoire quantification. TCRdb applied fastp at Q25 and MiXCR to the public reads, then kept only in-frame beta chains. Rows are unified per CDR3 protein, each entry keeping the most common DNA and genes. In all, the sample holds 250,000 to 300,000 distinct CDR3 sequences, and 9.9% of those were seen once. The ten biggest clones cover around 10% of the sample. Including cysteine and phenylalanine, the CDR3 has 16 amino acids. Left in the record is the CDR3 DNA by itself, 48 bases read in frame from the first base. V and J are trimmed by 1 base and 5 bases, and the gene matches miss 8 bases of the junction. CDR1 SNHLY and CDR2 FYNNEI are derived from the germline V gene.

The sequence derives from a human donor who donated a stem cell graft to a child with SCID. The V and J genes are TRBV2 and TRBJ1-1, and 9 junctional nucleotides match TRBD1. The material was PBMCs from the stem cell graft donor, obtained from the stem cell graft. The bases read TGTGCCAGCAGTGAAGATCTGGACAGGGGTAATACTGAAGCTTTCTTT. This gives the protein CASSEDLDRGNTEAFF.